A single sample is the source of the 10 T cell receptor beta chains below, sequenced in a study of T cells after yellow fever vaccination (dated 2019 in TCRdb). Libraries were prepared through 5' RACE. The sequencer listed for this sample is Illumina HiSeq 2500. In TCRdb, the public reads were trimmed at Q25 with fastp and aligned with MiXCR, with productive beta chains retained. Every entry covers one CDR3 protein and lists the most common genes and DNA from its rows. The sample table shows about 630,000 distinct CDR3 sequences, and around 12% are seen once. More than 12% of the sample comes from the top ten. The treatment or condition label here, explained by the study, means: live attenuated yellow fever vaccine strain. The specimen comprised PBMCs, sampled on the day of the yellow fever booster vaccination. The receptors derive from a man in his thirties or forties who received the YFV17D yellow fever vaccine.

This clonotype occurred a few times. The chain combines TRBV6-5 with TRBJ2-7, with 13 bases identical to TRBD2. From germline, CDR1 is MNHEY and CDR2 SVGAGI. Trimming at V came to 1 base and at J to 6 bases, leaving 6 bases not matched to a gene. The CDR3 has 16 amino acids. The chain's CDR3 is CASSYYPGLAGVEQYF. The CDR3 DNA reads TGTGCCAGCAGTTACTATCCTGGACTAGCGGGAGTCGAGCAGTACTTC.

This clonotype was found many times. The gene calls are TRBV10-3 and TRBJ2-7; no reliable D call. From germline, CDR1 is ENHRY and CDR2 SYGVKD. The CDR3 has 12 residues. V was cut by 2 bases and J by 3 bases, with 5 bases left in between. In DNA form, the CDR3 reads TGTGCCATCAGTGAGCAAGGCTACGAGCAGTACTTC. Its translation: CAISEQGYEQYF.

V and J are TRBV7-2 and TRBJ2-2, with unresolved D. V was clipped by 5 bases and J by 14 bases, with 12 bases between them. The CDR3 length is 11 residues. The germline CDR1 and CDR2 sequences are SGHTA and FQGNSA. CDR3 residues: CASSPSHGLFF. The CDR3 DNA reads as TGTGCCAGCAGCCCCAGCCATGGACTGTTTTTT.

The V call is TRBV7-2, the J call TRBJ2-3; weak D call: TRBD2 (6 bases). With 6 bases removed from V and 9 bases from J, the gap between germline ends came to 19 bases. Germline values: CDR1 SGHTA, CDR2 FQGNSA. This CDR3 spans 14 amino acids. The CDR3 region is CASSPGSRVFTQYF. The CDR3 DNA follows: TGTGCCAGCAGTCCCGGGAGTCGGGTGTTCACGCAGTATTTT.

The chain uses TRBV6-1 and TRBJ2-5, with D maybe TRBD2 (6 bases). The CDR3 is 13 residues long. The germline V gene has CDR1 MNHNS and CDR2 SASEGT. Trimming removed 5 bases at V and 2 bases at J, with 9 bases between. CDR3 nucleotide sequence: TGTGCCAGCAGTAGACTAGAACAAGAGACCCAGTACTTC. Amino acid sequence: CASSRLEQETQYF.

The V call is TRBV28, the J call TRBJ2-7; TRBD2 might be the D (6 bases). CDR1 is MDHEN, CDR2 SYDVKM, per germline. Trimming removed 6 bases from V and 3 bases from J, with 15 bases in between. This CDR3 contains 14 residues. The CDR3 region is CASRPGGNVYEQYF. The CDR3 region has the DNA TGTGCCAGCAGACCCGGGGGAAACGTCTACGAGCAGTACTTC.

J is TRBJ2-7 and V is TRBV19; maybe TRBD1 (5 bases). Trimming removed 5 bases from V and 1 base from J, with 12 bases in between. Germline lookup yields CDR1 LNHDA and CDR2 SQIVND (reference sequence). The CDR3 sequence is 14 residues long. The CDR3 loop is CASSQQGGSYEQYF. DNA of the CDR3: TGTGCCAGTAGTCAGCAGGGTGGGTCCTACGAGCAGTACTTC.

This sequence joins TRBV7-9 and TRBJ2-1, with D perhaps matching TRBD2 (6 bases). With 5 bases removed from V and 7 bases from J, the gap between germline ends came to 21 bases. Germline V CDR1 and CDR2: SEHNR, FQNEAQ (reference sequence). There are 16 residues in the CDR3. CDR3 sequence reads: CASSGGRGGLGNEQFF. The CDR3 bases are TGTGCCAGCAGCGGAGGACGGGGAGGATTGGGGAATGAGCAGTTCTTC.

This clonotype has just a few counts. The genes are TRBV7-9 and TRBJ1-4; no clear D. This CDR3 has 13 amino acids. Between the trimmed V and J ends, which lost 1 base and 8 bases, there was a span of 8 bases. The germline CDR1 and CDR2 sequences are SEHNR and FQNEAQ (reference sequence). The CDR3 protein is CASSLESAEKLFF. The CDR3 coding sequence is TGTGCCAGCAGCTTAGAGAGCGCGGAAAAACTGTTTTTT. The variable domain in full, completed from reference TRBV7-9 and TRBJ1-4, reads DTGVSQNPRHKITKRGQNVTFRCDPISEHNRLYWYRQTLGQGPEFLTYFQNEAQLEKSRLLSDRFSAERPKGSFSTLEIQRTEQGDSAMYLCASSLESAEKLFFGSGTQLSVL.

The chain recombines TRBV29-1 with TRBJ2-5; no reliable D call. CDR1 and CDR2 (germline): SQVTM, ANQGSEA. CDR3 length: 11 amino acids. The V and J ends lost 4 bases and 9 bases respectively, with 12 bases between them. CDR3 amino acids: CSVVDDGPQYF. The CDR3 nucleotides read TGCAGCGTTGTGGATGACGGACCCCAGTACTTC.